This TCR beta chain stems from a study of shared clonotypes between healthy human individuals. Per the original data handling: ImmunoSEQ yielded junction-only sequences lacking quality scores, so filtering differed. Method: immunoSEQ multiplex PCR; TCRdb's copy keeps in-frame clones and lacks some. V and J calls and clone size come straight from that table; D and trimming were deduced from the DNA. The sample includes roughly 480,000 clones, roughly 78% of them seen just once. Everyone who donated was a Caucasian adult who lived in Nashville, Tennessee. This CDR3 spans 18 amino acids. The germline V and J ends were trimmed by 2 bases and 1 base, with 21 bases remaining between them. The germline CDR1 and CDR2 sequences are MDHEN and SYDVKM.

Source material: PBMCs. The sequence was collected from a woman in her thirties or forties in good health. Some clones in this sample may be carry-over from other donors' samples. V usage is TRBV28 and J usage is TRBJ2-7; perhaps TRBD2 as D (6 bases). CDR3 sequence: CASSLVRRRLEGSYEQYF. The CDR3 DNA reads TGTGCCAGCAGTTTAGTCCGCCGGCGTCTGGAGGGGTCCTACGAGCAGTACTTC.